The clone carrying this TCR beta chain was recorded a few times. Antigen specificity is unknown. The data were obtained in a study of blood T cells in healthy people across ages. Study results and caveats: Greater diversity and more naive CD4+ cells were seen in long-lived donors than in aged donors. From one million sequenced T cells, diversity estimates were lower bounds.

For the second PCR, which ran for about 6 to 11 cycles, a sample-barcoded 5' primer and a J-beta primer mix were used. TCRdb passed the 5' RACE reads through MiXCR, listing each CDR3 protein once. The repertoire consists of about 290,000 distinct CDR3 sequences, with about 25% occurring once and the leading ten covering around 30%. The people who gave samples were healthy Caucasians from Russia, aged about 6 to 100. Per-sample PBMC isolation yielded at least 7 million cells. Losses at the gene ends were 1 base for V and 7 bases for J; bases not matched to a gene: 12. The CDR3 has 16 residues. The gene calls are TRBV12-3 or TRBV12-4 and TRBJ1-1, with TRBD1 matching 7 bases. The sequence came from a woman in her 70s in good health. The sample was blood. This CDR3 is CASSLEYYKGTVEAFF. In DNA form, the CDR3 reads TGTGCCAGCAGTTTAGAGTATTATAAAGGGACAGTTGAAGCTTTCTTT.